This T cell receptor beta chain originates from a study of blood T cell repertoires in COVID-19. How the authors handled the data: How many nucleated cells were present was estimated from reference gene primer amplification. Measured with immunoSEQ multiplex PCR; TCRdb has only the in-frame clones, and not every one. Clone size and V and J calls were adopted from that table, with D and trimming inferred from the DNA. The profile shows roughly 90,000 clones, roughly nine tenths of them singletons. CDR1 and CDR2 from the germline V gene are MNHEY and SMNVEV (reference sequence). The CDR3 length is 13 residues. V shed 8 bases and J shed 3 bases, with 12 bases lying between them.

The material sequenced was peripheral blood. The chain has TRBV27 and TRBJ2-3; D is possibly TRBD2 (6 bases). This receptor was identified in a human donor with active COVID-19. The donor label of this sample is uncertain. CDR3 coding DNA: TGTGCCAGCCGGGGGAGCGGGACAGATACGCAGTATTTT. Its protein is CASRGSGTDTQYF.